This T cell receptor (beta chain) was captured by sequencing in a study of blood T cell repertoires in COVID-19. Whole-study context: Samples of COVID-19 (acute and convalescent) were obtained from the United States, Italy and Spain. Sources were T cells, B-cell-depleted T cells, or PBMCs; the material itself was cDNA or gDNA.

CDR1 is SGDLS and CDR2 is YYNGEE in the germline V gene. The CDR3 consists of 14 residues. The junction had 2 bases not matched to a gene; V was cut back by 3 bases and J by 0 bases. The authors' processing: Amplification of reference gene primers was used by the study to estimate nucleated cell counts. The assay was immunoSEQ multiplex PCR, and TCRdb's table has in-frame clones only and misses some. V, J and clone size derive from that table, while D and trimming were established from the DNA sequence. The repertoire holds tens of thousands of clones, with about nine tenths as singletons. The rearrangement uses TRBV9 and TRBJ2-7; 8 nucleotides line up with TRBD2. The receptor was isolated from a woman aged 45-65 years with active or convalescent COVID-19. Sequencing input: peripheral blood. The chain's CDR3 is CASSAGTSSYEQYF. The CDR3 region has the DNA TGTGCCAGCAGCGCCGGGACTAGCTCCTACGAGCAGTACTTC.